This T cell receptor beta chain was captured by sequencing in a study of blood T cells in healthy people across ages. Losses at the gene ends were 6 bases for V and 0 bases for J; bases not matched to a gene: 10. There are 17 residues in the CDR3. Germline V gene lookup returns CDR1 SEHNR and CDR2 FQNEAQ (reference sequence). There are a few counts of this clonotype. It was with a sample-barcoded 5' primer and a J-beta primer mix that a second PCR of roughly 6 to 12 cycles was run. TCRdb reanalysed the 5' RACE reads using MiXCR and keeps one entry per CDR3 protein. The table includes roughly 800,000 distinct CDR3 sequences, about 25% detected once. In addition, the sample was reused for a study of T cells of mothers and their children.

The material sequenced was blood. The sequence came from a boy aged 5-17 years in good health. This chain connects TRBV7-9 to TRBJ1-4; 7 positions match TRBD1. CDR3 in amino acids: CASRPRDSHATNEKLFF. CDR3 sequence (DNA): TGTGCCAGCAGGCCCCGGGACAGCCATGCAACTAATGAAAAACTGTTTTTT. Using reference TRBV7-9 and TRBJ1-4 for the parts outside the CDR3, the full variable domain is DTGVSQNPRHKITKRGQNVTFRCDPISEHNRLYWYRQTLGQGPEFLTYFQNEAQLEKSRLLSDRFSAERPKGSFSTLEIQRTEQGDSAMYLCASRPRDSHATNEKLFFGSGTQLSVL.